The entry below describes one T cell receptor (beta chain). What it binds is not known. This CDR3 contains 15 residues. V lost 0 bases and J lost 8, with 15 bases in between. Per the germline V gene, CDR1 is SGDLS and CDR2 is YYNGEE. This record belongs to a study of CD8+ T cells in alopecia areata. Once RNA had been extracted, it was reverse transcribed into cDNA to act as the sequencing template. Profiling relied on immunoSEQ multiplex PCR, and the TCRdb table lists in-frame clones only, not all of them. The repertoire holds around 200,000 clones, with around three fifths as singletons. Treatment of the sample: oral pan-JAK inhibitor, 5-10 mg twice daily. Findings and caveats of the study: Many expanded lesional clones persisted in scalp and blood during tofacitinib.

The sample here was CD4+ T cells sorted from blood, taken at week 4, from a patient treated with tofacitinib. The genes are TRBV9 and TRBJ2-1; the D gene is possibly TRBD2 (7 bases). The clonotype originates from a human donor with alopecia areata. The CDR3 DNA reads as TGTGCCAGCAGCGTAGCGTGGGGGGGCCGGGATGAGCAGTTCTTC. This codes for CASSVAWGGRDEQFF. Combining the CDR3 with reference TRBV9 and TRBJ2-1 gives the whole variable domain DSGVTQTPKHLITATGQRVTLRCSPRSGDLSVYWYQQSLDQGLQFLIQYYNGEERAKGNILERFSAQQFPDLHSELNLSSLELGDSALYFCASSVAWGGRDEQFFGPGTRLTVL.